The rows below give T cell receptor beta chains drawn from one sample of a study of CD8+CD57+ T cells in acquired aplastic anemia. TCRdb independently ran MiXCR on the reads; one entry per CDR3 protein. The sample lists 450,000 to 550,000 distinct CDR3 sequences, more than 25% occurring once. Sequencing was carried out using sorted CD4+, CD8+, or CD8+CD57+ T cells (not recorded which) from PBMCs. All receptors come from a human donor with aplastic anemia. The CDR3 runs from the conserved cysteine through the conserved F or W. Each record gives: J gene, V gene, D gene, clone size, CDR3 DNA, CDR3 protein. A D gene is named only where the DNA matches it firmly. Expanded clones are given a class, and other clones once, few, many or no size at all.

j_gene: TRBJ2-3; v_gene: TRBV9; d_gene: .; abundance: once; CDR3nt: TGTGCCGGCAGCGAGCGGCCTTACACAGATACGCAGTATTTT; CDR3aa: CAGSERPYTDTQYF
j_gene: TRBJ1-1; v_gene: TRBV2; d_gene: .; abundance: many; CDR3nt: TGTGCCAGCAGTCAACAGGGTGGGGACACTGAAGCTTTCTTT; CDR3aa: CASSQQGGDTEAFF
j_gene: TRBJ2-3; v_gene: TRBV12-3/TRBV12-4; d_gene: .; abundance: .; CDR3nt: TGTGCCAGCAGTTTCGGCGGGGCCACATATACGCAGTATTTT; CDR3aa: CASSFGGATYTQYF
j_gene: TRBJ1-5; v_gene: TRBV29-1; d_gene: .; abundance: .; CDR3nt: TGCAGCGTTAGGGGAGAACAGCCCCAGCATTTT; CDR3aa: CSVRGEQPQHF
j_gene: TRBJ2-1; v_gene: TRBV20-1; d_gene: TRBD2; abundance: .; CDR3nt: TGCAGTGCTAGCCCCGGGGGTAGCGGGGCCTCCAATGAGCAGTTCTTC; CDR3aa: CSASPGGSGASNEQFF
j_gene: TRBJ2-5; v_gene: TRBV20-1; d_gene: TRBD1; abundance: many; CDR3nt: TGCAGGGGACAGGGGAGTGGGCCACCGGAGACCCAGTACTTC; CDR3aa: CRGQGSGPPETQYF
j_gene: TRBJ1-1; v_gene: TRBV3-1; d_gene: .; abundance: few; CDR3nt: TGTGCCAGCAGCCAAGGGGGGGCTGTCGCTGAAGCTTTCTTT; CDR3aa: CASSQGGAVAEAFF
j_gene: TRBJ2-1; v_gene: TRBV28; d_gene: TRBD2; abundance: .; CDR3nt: TGTACCAGCAGCATATTGACTAGCGTCTACAATGAGCAGTTCTTC; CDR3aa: CTSSILTSVYNEQFF
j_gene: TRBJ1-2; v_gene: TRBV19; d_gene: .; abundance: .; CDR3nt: TGTGCCAGTAGTAGCCTCGACTCGTACGGCTACACCTTC; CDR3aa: CASSSLDSYGYTF
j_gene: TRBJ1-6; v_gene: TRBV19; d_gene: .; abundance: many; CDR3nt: TGTGCCAGTAGTCACGACCCAAGCAATTCACCCCTCCACTTT; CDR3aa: CASSHDPSNSPLHF
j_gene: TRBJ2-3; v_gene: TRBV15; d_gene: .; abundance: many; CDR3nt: TGTGCCACCAGCAGGACCGTGAGGACAGATACGCAGTATTTT; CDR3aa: CATSRTVRTDTQYF
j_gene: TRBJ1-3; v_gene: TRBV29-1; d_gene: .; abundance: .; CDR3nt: TGCAGCGTTTTGTTCTCTGGAAACACCATATATTTT; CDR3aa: CSVLFSGNTIYF
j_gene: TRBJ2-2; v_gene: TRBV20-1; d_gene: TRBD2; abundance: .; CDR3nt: TGCAGTGCTAGAAAATTCGGCGGGAGGGCGAACACCGGGGAGCTGTTTTTT; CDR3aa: CSARKFGGRANTGELFF
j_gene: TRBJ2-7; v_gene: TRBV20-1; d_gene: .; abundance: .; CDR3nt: TGCAGTGCTAGAGATCTGTCTTTTTCGTCCTACGAGCAGTACTTC; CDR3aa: CSARDLSFSSYEQYF
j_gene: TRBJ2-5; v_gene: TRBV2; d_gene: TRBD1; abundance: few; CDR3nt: TGTGCCAGCACCCGACAGGGGGCAAACCAAGAGACCCAGTACTTC; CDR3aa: CASTRQGANQETQYF
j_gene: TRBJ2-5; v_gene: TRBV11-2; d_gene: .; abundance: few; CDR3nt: TGTGCCAGCAGCTTAGAAACTACATCAACCCAGTACTTC; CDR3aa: CASSLETTSTQYF
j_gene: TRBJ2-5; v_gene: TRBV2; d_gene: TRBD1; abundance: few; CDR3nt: TGTGCCAGCAGGCCAGACAGGGTGGTGGGCGAGACCCAGTACTTC; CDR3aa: CASRPDRVVGETQYF
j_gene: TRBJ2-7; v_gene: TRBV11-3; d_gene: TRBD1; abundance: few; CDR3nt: TGTGCCAGCAGACAAGGGGGCACCTACGAGCAGTACTTC; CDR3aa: CASRQGGTYEQYF
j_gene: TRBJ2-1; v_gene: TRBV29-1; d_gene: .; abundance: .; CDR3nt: TGCAGCGTTGGCCCGTACAATGAGCAGTTCTTC; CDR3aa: CSVGPYNEQFF
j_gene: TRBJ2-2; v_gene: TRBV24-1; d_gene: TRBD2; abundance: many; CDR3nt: TGTGCCACCAGTGACGCTAGCGGGAGAGTAGTCGGGGAGCTGTTTTTT; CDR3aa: CATSDASGRVVGELFF
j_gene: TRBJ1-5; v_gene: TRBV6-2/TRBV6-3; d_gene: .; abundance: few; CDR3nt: TGTGCCAGCAGTTACGGCGTGCAGCCCCAGCATTTT; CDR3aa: CASSYGVQPQHF
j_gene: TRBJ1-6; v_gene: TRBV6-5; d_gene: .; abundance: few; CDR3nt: TGTGCCAGCAGTTCTCGCCTTCGGAATTCACCCCTCCACTTT; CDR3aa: CASSSRLRNSPLHF
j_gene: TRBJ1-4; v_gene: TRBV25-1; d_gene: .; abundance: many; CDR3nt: TGTGCCAGTAATCCCGGCACAAGAACTAATGAAAAACTGTTTTTT; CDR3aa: CASNPGTRTNEKLFF
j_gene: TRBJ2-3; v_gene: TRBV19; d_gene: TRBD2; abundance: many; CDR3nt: TGTGCCAGTAGTATCGGGGGGAGCACAGATACGCAGTATTTT; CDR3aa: CASSIGGSTDTQYF
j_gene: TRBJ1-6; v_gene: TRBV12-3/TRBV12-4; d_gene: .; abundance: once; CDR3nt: TGTGCCAGCAGCTTGGACCTCAACAATTCACCCCTCCACTTT; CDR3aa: CASSLDLNNSPLHF
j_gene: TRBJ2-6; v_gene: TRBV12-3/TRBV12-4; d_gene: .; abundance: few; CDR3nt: TGTGCCAGCAGAGGACAGAATGGGGCCAACGTCCTGACTTTC; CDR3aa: CASRGQNGANVLTF
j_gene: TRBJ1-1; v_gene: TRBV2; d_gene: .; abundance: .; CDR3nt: TGTGCCAGCAGTGAGAACACCGGGGAAGCTTTCTTT; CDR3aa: CASSENTGEAFF
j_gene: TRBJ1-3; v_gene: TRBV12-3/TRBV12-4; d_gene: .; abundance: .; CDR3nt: TGTGCCAGCCGGACTTTTGCCTCTGGAAACACCATATATTTT; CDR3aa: CASRTFASGNTIYF
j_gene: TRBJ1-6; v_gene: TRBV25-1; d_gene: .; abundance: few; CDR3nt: TGTGCCAGCAGTTATCATATGGCTGACAGCTCCTATAATTCACCCCTCCACTTT; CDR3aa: CASSYHMADSSYNSPLHF
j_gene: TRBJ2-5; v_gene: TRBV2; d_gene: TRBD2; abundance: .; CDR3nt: TGTGCCAGCAGTGACGGTAGCGGGGGTGGACCCCAGTACTTC; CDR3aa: CASSDGSGGGPQYF
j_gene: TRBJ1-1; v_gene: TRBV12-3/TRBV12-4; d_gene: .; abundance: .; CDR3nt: TGTGCCAGCAGACCGACAGGCGGCACTGAAGCTTTCTTT; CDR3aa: CASRPTGGTEAFF
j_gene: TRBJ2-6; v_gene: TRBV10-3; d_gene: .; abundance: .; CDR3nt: TGTGCCATCAGTGCTACAGTCTCTGGGGCCAACGTCCTGACTTTC; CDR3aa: CAISATVSGANVLTF
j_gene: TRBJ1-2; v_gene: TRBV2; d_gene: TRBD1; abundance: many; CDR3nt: TGTGCCAGCAACCAAGACAGGGGATCCGAATCTGGCTACACCTTC; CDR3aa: CASNQDRGSESGYTF
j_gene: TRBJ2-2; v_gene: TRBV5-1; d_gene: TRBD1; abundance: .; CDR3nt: TGCGCCAGCAGCCCGCTTCCCGGGACAGGGGGGAGAGGGGAGCTGTTTTTT; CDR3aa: CASSPLPGTGGRGELFF
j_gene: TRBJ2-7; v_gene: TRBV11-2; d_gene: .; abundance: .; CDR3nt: TGTGCCAGCAAGGGCAGGGTACAGGCCTACGAGCAGTACTTC; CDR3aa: CASKGRVQAYEQYF
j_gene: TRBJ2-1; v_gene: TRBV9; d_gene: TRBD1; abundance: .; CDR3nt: TGTGCCAGCAGCTTCGGAACCGGGACAGGGGTGGACGATGAGCAGTTCTTC; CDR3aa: CASSFGTGTGVDDEQFF
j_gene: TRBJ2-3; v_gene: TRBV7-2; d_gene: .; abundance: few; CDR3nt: TGTGCCAGCAGCCGAAGACCTAGTGGGAGAACAGATACGCAGTATTTT; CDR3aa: CASSRRPSGRTDTQYF
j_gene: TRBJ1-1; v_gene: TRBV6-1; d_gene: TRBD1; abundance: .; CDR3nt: TGTGCCAGCAGCCTTGGACAGGGGATAAGGACCACTGAAGCTTTCTTT; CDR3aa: CASSLGQGIRTTEAFF
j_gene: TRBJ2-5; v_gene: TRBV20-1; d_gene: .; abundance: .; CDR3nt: TGCAGTGCCAGTACCCAGACAGGGGAGGGGACCCAGTACTTC; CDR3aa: CSASTQTGEGTQYF
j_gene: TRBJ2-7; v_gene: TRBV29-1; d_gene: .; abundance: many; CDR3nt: TGCAGCGTTGCTGGCAGGGGATCTCACGAGCAGTACTTC; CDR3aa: CSVAGRGSHEQYF
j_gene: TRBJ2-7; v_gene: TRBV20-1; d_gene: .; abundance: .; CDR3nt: TGCAGTGCTAGCCGAGTTCCCGGCGCGGGCGGGGCGGGCGAGCAGTACTTC; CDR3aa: CSASRVPGAGGAGEQYF